A single T cell receptor beta chain is shown here with its context. This record belongs to a study of blood T cells in healthy people across ages. V dropped 3 bases and J dropped 4 bases, with 16 bases sitting between them. From germline, CDR1 is MDHEN and CDR2 SYDVKM. The CDR3 is made up of 16 amino acids. Primers used in a second PCR of about 6 to 11 cycles were a sample-barcoded 5' primer and a J-beta primer mix. One entry per CDR3 protein results from TCRdb running MiXCR on the 5' RACE reads. This repertoire shows about 690,000 distinct CDR3 sequences, 40% to 50% found once; its top ten account for around 30%.

The receptor's source is a man of 80 years or more in good health. The specimen was blood. V and J are TRBV28 and TRBJ1-5; TRBD1 might be the D (5 bases). CDR3 bases: TGTGCCAGCAGTTTGGGCAGGGAGGGGAGTAATCAGCCCCAGCATTTT. This sequence encodes CASSLGREGSNQPQHF.